Listed below are T cell receptor beta chains from one sample, sequenced in a study of metastatic and nonmetastatic thyroid tumors. TCRdb called clones again from the PCR reads with MiXCR. The table lists tens of thousands of clones, around 20% of them singletons. What was sequenced was blood. These receptors all come from a female donor with papillary thyroid cancer or a benign thyroid nodule (not recorded which). Some clones in this sample may be carry-over from other donors' samples. Each CDR3 is given with its conserved first and last residue. Each record gives: J gene, V gene, D gene, clone size, CDR3 protein, CDR3 DNA. D genes are given only for firm matches. Size values are once, few and many counts, or a class for expanded clones, and some rows have none.

j_call: TRBJ1-1
v_call: TRBV28
d_call: TRBD1
clone_size: once
cdr3_aa: CASSSVHLRGTESFF
cdr3_nt: TGTGCCAGCAGTTCTGTCCACCTCAGGGGGACTGAATCTTTCTTT

j_call: TRBJ1-1
v_call: TRBV10-3
d_call: TRBD1
clone_size: medium-sized
cdr3_aa: CAISEGTDNTEAFF
cdr3_nt: TGTGCCATCAGTGAGGGGACAGACAACACTGAAGCTTTCTTT

j_call: TRBJ2-7
v_call: TRBV20-1
d_call: TRBD2
clone_size: .
cdr3_aa: CSARTSGSAEHSFFEQYF
cdr3_nt: TGCAGTGCTCGGACTAGCGGGAGCGCTGAGCATTCATTTTTCGAGCAGTACTTC

j_call: TRBJ2-5
v_call: TRBV5-5
d_call: TRBD1
clone_size: few
cdr3_aa: CASSSISGGGETQYF
cdr3_nt: TGTGCCAGCAGCTCAATCTCAGGGGGCGGAGAGACCCAGTACTTC

j_call: TRBJ2-7
v_call: TRBV25-1
d_call: TRBD2
clone_size: .
cdr3_aa: CASSGHSGRVTYEQYF
cdr3_nt: TGTGCCAGCAGTGGACATAGCGGGAGAGTTACCTACGAGCAGTACTTC

j_call: TRBJ2-7
v_call: TRBV5-1
d_call: TRBD2
clone_size: many
cdr3_aa: CASSLSGGSYEQYF
cdr3_nt: TGCGCCAGCAGCCTGTCGGGGGGCTCCTACGAGCAGTACTTC

j_call: TRBJ1-1
v_call: TRBV12-3/TRBV12-4
d_call: .
clone_size: .
cdr3_aa: CASSFTEAFF
cdr3_nt: TGTGCCAGCAGTTTCACTGAAGCTTTCTTT

j_call: TRBJ1-6
v_call: TRBV6-5
d_call: .
clone_size: few
cdr3_aa: CASSDSAGATSPLHF
cdr3_nt: TGTGCCAGCAGTGACTCGGCAGGGGCGACTTCACCCCTCCACTTT

j_call: TRBJ2-7
v_call: TRBV30
d_call: .
clone_size: .
cdr3_aa: CAWSVLAREQYF
cdr3_nt: TGTGCCTGGTCCGTTTTGGCTCGCGAGCAGTACTTC

j_call: TRBJ1-1
v_call: TRBV7-2
d_call: .
clone_size: many
cdr3_aa: CASSLEGFTEAFF
cdr3_nt: TGTGCCAGCAGCTTAGAAGGGTTCACTGAAGCTTTCTTT

j_call: TRBJ2-7
v_call: TRBV20-1
d_call: TRBD2
clone_size: .
cdr3_aa: CSSDRTSGSGEQYF
cdr3_nt: TGCAGTTCGGATCGGACTAGCGGGAGCGGCGAGCAGTACTTC

j_call: TRBJ2-5
v_call: TRBV6-6
d_call: TRBD2
clone_size: many
cdr3_aa: CASSYSSLAGGRETQYF
cdr3_nt: TGTGCCAGCAGTTACTCGTCACTAGCGGGGGGCCGCGAGACCCAGTACTTC

j_call: TRBJ2-3
v_call: TRBV7-8
d_call: TRBD2
clone_size: many
cdr3_aa: CASSLGGGPSGTDTQYF
cdr3_nt: TGTGCCAGCAGCTTAGGGGGGGGTCCTAGCGGCACAGATACGCAGTATTTT

j_call: TRBJ2-1
v_call: TRBV13
d_call: .
clone_size: .
cdr3_aa: CASSLVSSADNEQFF
cdr3_nt: TGTGCCAGCAGCTTAGTATCTAGCGCGGACAATGAGCAGTTCTTC

j_call: TRBJ1-4
v_call: TRBV27
d_call: TRBD1
clone_size: many
cdr3_aa: CASSIRDRGEKLFF
cdr3_nt: TGTGCCAGCAGTATCCGGGACAGGGGCGAAAAACTGTTTTTT